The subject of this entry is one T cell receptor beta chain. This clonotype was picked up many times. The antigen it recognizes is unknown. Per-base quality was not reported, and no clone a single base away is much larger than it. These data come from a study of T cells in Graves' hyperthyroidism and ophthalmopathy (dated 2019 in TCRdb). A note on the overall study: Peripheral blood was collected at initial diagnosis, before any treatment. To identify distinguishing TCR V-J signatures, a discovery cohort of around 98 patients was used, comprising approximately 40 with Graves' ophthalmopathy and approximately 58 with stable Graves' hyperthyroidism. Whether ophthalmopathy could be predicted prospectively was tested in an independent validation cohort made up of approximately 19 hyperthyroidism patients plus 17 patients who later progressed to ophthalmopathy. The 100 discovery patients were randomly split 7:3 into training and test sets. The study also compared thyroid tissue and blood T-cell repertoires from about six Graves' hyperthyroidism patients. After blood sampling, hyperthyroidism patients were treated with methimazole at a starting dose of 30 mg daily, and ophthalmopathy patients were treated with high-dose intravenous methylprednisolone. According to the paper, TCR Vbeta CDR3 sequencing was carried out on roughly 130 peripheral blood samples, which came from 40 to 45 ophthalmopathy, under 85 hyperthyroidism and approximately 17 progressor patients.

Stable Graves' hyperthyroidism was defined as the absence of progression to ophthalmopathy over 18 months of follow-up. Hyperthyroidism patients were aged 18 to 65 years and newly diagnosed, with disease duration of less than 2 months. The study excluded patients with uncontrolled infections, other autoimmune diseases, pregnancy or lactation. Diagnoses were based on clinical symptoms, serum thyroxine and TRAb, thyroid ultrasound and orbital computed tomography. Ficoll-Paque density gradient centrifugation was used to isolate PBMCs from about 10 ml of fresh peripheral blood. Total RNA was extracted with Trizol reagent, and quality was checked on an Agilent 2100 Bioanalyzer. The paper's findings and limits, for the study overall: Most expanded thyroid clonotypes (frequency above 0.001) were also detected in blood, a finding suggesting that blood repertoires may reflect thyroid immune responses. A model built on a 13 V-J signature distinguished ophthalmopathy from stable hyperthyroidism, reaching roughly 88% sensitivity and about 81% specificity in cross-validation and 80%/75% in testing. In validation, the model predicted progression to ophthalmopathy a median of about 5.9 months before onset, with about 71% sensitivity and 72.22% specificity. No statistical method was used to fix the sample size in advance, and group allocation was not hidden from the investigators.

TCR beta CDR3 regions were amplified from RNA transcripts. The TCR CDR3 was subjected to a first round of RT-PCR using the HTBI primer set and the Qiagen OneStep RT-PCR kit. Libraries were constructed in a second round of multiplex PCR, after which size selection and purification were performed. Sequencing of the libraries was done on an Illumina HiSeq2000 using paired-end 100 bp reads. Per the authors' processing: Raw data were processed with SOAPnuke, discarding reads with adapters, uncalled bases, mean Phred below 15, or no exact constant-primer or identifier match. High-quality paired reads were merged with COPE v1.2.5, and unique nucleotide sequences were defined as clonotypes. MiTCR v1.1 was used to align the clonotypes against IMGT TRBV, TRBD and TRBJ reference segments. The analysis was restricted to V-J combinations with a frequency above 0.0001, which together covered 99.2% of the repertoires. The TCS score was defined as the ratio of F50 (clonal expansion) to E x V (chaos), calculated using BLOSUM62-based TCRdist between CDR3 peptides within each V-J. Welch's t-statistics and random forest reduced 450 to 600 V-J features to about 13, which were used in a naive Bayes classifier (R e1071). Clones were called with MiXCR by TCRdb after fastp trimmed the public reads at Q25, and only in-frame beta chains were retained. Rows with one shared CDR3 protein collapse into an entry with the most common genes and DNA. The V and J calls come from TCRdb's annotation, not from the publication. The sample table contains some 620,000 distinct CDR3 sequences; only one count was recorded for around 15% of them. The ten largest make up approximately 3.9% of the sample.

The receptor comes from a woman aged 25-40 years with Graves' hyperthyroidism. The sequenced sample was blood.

The CDR3 region has the sequence CASSERGTSSTDTQYF. The DNA is TGTGCCAGCAGTGAAAGGGGGACCTCTAGCACAGATACGCAGTATTTT. The rearrangement combines TRBV2 with TRBJ2-3; a tentative D call is TRBD1 (6 bases match). The CDR3 runs 16 amino acids, cysteine and phenylalanine included. CDR3 DNA only is kept here, 48 bases in frame from base 1. V gives up 2 bases and J gives up 0 bases, and the segment between their germline ends measures 12 bases. The germline V gene supplies CDR1 SNHLY and CDR2 FYNNEI.